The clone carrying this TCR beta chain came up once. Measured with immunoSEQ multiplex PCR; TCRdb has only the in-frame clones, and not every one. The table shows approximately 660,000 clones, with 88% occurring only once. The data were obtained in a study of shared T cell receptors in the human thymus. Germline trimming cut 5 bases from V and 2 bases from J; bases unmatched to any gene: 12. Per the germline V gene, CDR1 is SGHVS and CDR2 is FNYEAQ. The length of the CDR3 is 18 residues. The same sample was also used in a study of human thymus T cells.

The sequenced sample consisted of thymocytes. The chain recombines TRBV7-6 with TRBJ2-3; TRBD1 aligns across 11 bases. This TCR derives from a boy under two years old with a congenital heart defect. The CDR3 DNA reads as TGTGCCAGCAGCAACGGGACAGGGGGGCACACACACACAGATACGCAGTATTTT. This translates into CASSNGTGGHTHTDTQYF.